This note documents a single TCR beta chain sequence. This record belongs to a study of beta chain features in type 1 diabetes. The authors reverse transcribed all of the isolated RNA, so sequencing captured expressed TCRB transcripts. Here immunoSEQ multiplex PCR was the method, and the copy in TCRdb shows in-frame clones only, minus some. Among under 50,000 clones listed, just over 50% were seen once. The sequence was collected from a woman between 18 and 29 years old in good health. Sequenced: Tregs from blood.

The CDR3 region is CASSQDLRASGSETQYF. The CDR3 bases are TGCGCCAGCAGCCAAGATCTAAGGGCTAGCGGGAGCGAGACCCAGTACTTC. The chain carries TRBV4-3 and TRBJ2-5, with 10 nucleotides matching TRBD2. Germline loops: CDR1 LGHNA, CDR2 YSLEER. The J segment lost 5 bases and the V segment lost 0 bases, leaving 9 bases of the junction unmatched. The length of the CDR3 is 17 residues.